The 20 T cell receptor beta chains listed next were all sequenced from one sample in a study of STAT5B mutations in CD4+ large granular lymphocyte leukemia. The assay was immunoSEQ multiplex PCR, and TCRdb's table has in-frame clones only and misses some. The data show 37,000 or so clones, with about 85% seen just once and less than 4% held by the top ten. The sequenced material came from CD4+ T cells from blood buffy coats. Receptor source: a human donor in good health.

The J gene is TRBJ1-1, the V gene TRBV5-1; D gene ambiguous. This CDR3 spans 16 amino acids. The V gene's germline CDR1 is SGHRS and CDR2 YFSETQ. Trimming pared 4 bases from V and 4 bases from J, leaving 20 bases between. Written as DNA, the CDR3 is TGCGCCAGCAGCAGGACTCTGGGCGTAACGGGCACTGAAGCTTTCTTT. Its protein is CASSRTLGVTGTEAFF. The full variable domain, its missing parts supplied by reference TRBV5-1 and TRBJ1-1, is KAGVTQTPRYLIKTRGQQVTLSCSPISGHRSVSWYQQTPGQGLQFLFEYFSETQRNKGNFPGRFSGRQFSNSRSEMNVSTLELGDSALYLCASSRTLGVTGTEAFFGQGTRLTVV.

This clone was counted a few times. V and J are TRBV10-3 and TRBJ2-7; D is perhaps TRBD1 or TRBD2 (5 bases each). Trimming pared 3 bases from V and 3 bases from J, leaving 9 bases between. This CDR3 region has 13 residues. The germline CDR1 and CDR2 sequences are ENHRY and SYGVKD. DNA of the CDR3: TGTGCCATCAGTGAAGGGACGGACTACGAGCAGTACTTC. It is translated as CAISEGTDYEQYF.

V gene TRBV2 combines with J gene TRBJ2-7; either TRBD1 or TRBD2 may supply D (11 bases each). CDR1 SNHLY and CDR2 FYNNEI come from the germline V gene. The CDR3 sequence is 19 residues long. Between the trimmed V and J ends, which lost 6 bases and 2 bases, there was a span of 29 bases. This chain's CDR3 is CASRAGQGAVTSGTYEQYF. The CDR3 bases are TGTGCCAGCAGGGCCGGACAGGGGGCGGTGACTAGCGGGACCTACGAGCAGTACTTC.

The rearrangement joins TRBV10-2 to TRBJ1-1; D gene uncertain. Germline values: CDR1 WSHSY, CDR2 SAAADI. With 3 bases removed from V and 1 base from J, the gap between germline ends came to 9 bases. The CDR3 extends over 14 amino acids. CDR3 amino acids: CASSDKGGNTEAFF. CDR3 DNA: TGCGCCAGCAGTGATAAGGGAGGGAACACTGAAGCTTTCTTT.

The J gene is TRBJ2-1, the V gene TRBV21-1; TRBD1 was called by the table and not checked on the DNA. TRBV21-1 is tagged as a pseudogene. The CDR3 covers 14 residues. The CDR3: CASPSGTRYNEQFF. In DNA, the CDR3 is TGTGCCAGCCCCTCCGGGACACGATACAATGAGCAGTTCTTC.

The chain uses TRBV9 and TRBJ1-4, with D hard to call. Deletions cut 4 bases from V and 4 bases from J, with 11 bases between. CDR3 length: 14 residues. CDR1 and CDR2 from the germline V gene are SGDLS and YYNGEE. The CDR3 DNA reads TGTGCCAGCAGCCCCTCTGTTAGTAATGAAAAACTGTTTTTT. Translation: CASSPSVSNEKLFF.

The chain couples TRBV5-1 to TRBJ2-1; 7 bases match TRBD2. The CDR3 runs 14 residues. Germline CDR1 is SGHRS and CDR2 is YFSETQ. Germline trimming cut 0 bases from V and 10 bases from J; bases unmatched to any gene: 7. CDR3 amino acids: CASSLVFAGEEQFF. The CDR3 DNA sequence: TGCGCCAGCAGCTTGGTTTTTGCGGGAGAGGAGCAGTTCTTC.

The chain joins TRBV25-1 to TRBJ1-5; D remains ambiguous. Trimming removed 8 bases from V and 1 base from J, with 12 bases in between. The CDR3 loop spans 14 amino acids. Germline V gene data show CDR1 as MGHDK and CDR2 as SYGVNS. The CDR3 protein is CASGATGSNQPQHF. As DNA, the CDR3 is TGTGCCAGCGGTGCGACGGGGAGCAATCAGCCCCAGCATTTT. Full variable domain (missing parts from reference TRBV25-1 and TRBJ1-5): EADIYQTPRYLVIGTGKKITLECSQTMGHDKMYWYQQDPGMELHLIHYSYGVNSTEKGDLSSESTVSRIRTEHFPLTLESARPSHTSQYLCASGATGSNQPQHFGDGTRLSIL.

V and J are TRBV15 and TRBJ1-2; D call uncertain. CDR3 length equals 13 residues. The germline CDR1 and CDR2 sequences are LNHNV and YYDKDF (reference sequence). V was clipped by 1 base and J by 6 bases, with 9 bases between them. CDR3 loop: CATSRGGGDGYTF. CDR3 nucleotide sequence: TGTGCCACCAGCAGAGGGGGAGGAGATGGCTACACCTTC. The full variable domain, its missing parts supplied by reference TRBV15 and TRBJ1-2, is DAMVIQNPRYQVTQFGKPVTLSCSQTLNHNVMYWYQQKSSQAPKLLFHYYDKDFNNEADTPDNFQSRRPNTSFCFLDIRSPGLGDTAMYLCATSRGGGDGYTFGSGTRLTVV.

The rearrangement joins TRBV21-1 to TRBJ1-1. TRBV21-1 is a known pseudogene. This CDR3 has 14 residues. The CDR3 bases are TGTGCCAGCAGCAAAGGGGATCCGGACACTGAAGCTTTCTTT. Protein sequence: CASSKGDPDTEAFF.

V gene TRBV5-6 combines with J gene TRBJ2-5; D not resolved. CDR3 length: 14 residues. The ends were cut back, 5 bases at V and 4 bases at J, with 15 bases in the middle. The germline V gene encodes CDR1 SGHDT and CDR2 YYEEEE. The CDR3 reads CASSGPPLGETQYF. CDR3 bases: TGTGCCAGCAGTGGGCCTCCCCTGGGAGAGACCCAGTACTTC.

This chain links TRBV5-6 with TRBJ1-3; D possibly corresponds to TRBD1 (5 bases). Trimming took off 3 bases at V and 0 bases at J, with 13 bases between the two ends. Germline CDR1 SGHDT, CDR2 YYEEEE. The CDR3 length is 16 residues. The CDR3 loop reads CASSSVGAASGNTIYF. CDR3 DNA: TGTGCCAGCAGCTCGGTTGGGGCTGCCTCTGGAAACACCATATATTTT.

In this sample, this clone turned up once. The V gene is TRBV6-1, the J gene TRBJ1-4, with 8 bases lining up with TRBD1. The V segment lost 3 bases and the J segment 8 bases; nucleotides outside the gene matches: 11. The germline V gene has CDR1 MNHNS and CDR2 SASEGT. The CDR3 totals 16 residues. CDR3 coding DNA: TGTGCCAGCAGTGACCCCCGGGACAGGCTTTGGGAAAAACTGTTTTTT. As protein: CASSDPRDRLWEKLFF.

CDR3: CASSQSPEAFF. The DNA of the CDR3 is TGTGCCAGCAGCCAATCCCCTGAAGCTTTCTTT. The chain uses TRBV7-4 and TRBJ1-1; D gene unclear. In germline, CDR1 is SGHVT, CDR2 SQSDAQ. The V end was cut by 5 bases, the J end by 6 bases, with 7 bases between. The CDR3 extends over 11 amino acids. The whole variable domain, remainder taken from reference TRBV7-4 and TRBJ1-1, is GAGVSQSPRYKVAKRGRDVALRCDSISGHVTLYWYRQTLGQGSEVLTYSQSDAQRDKSGRPSGRFSAERPERSVSTLKIQRTEQGDSAVYLCASSQSPEAFFGQGTRLTVV.

The chain links TRBV4-2 to TRBJ2-7, with D possibly being TRBD1 (5 bases). The CDR3 runs to 15 residues. V was cut by 0 bases and J by 2 bases, with 11 bases left in between. The germline V gene encodes CDR1 LGHNA and CDR2 YNFKEQ. In nucleotides, the CDR3 is TGTGCCAGCAGCCAAGACTCCCTAGGGGCCTACGAGCAGTACTTC. As protein: CASSQDSLGAYEQYF.

This sequence joins TRBV6-5 and TRBJ1-5; tentative D call: TRBD1 (6 bases). The CDR3 consists of 15 residues. V dropped 4 bases and J dropped 2 bases, with 12 bases sitting between them. Per germline, CDR1 MNHEY and CDR2 SVGAGI. As DNA, the CDR3 is TGTGCCAGCAGTTCACAGGGAGTCGGCAATCAGCCCCAGCATTTT. As protein: CASSSQGVGNQPQHF.

This clone is a singleton in its sample. This sequence joins TRBV5-1 and TRBJ2-1; 10 bases are a match to TRBD2. Trimming took 0 bases from V and 4 from J; bases not matched to a gene: 1. The CDR3 totals 15 residues. Germline CDR1 is SGHRS and CDR2 is YFSETQ. The CDR3: CASSLGTSGYNEQFF. As DNA, the CDR3 is TGCGCCAGCAGCTTGGGGACTAGCGGTTACAATGAGCAGTTCTTC.

V is TRBV5-4 and J is TRBJ1-1; D not resolved. CDR1 and CDR2 from the germline V gene are SGHNT and YYREEE (reference sequence). Trimming took off 0 bases at V and 1 base at J, with 13 bases between the two ends. The CDR3 runs 16 residues. CDR3 coding DNA: TGTGCCAGCAGCTTGGCCGGAGTCCCCCCGAACACTGAAGCTTTCTTT. As protein: CASSLAGVPPNTEAFF.

The V call is TRBV28, the J call TRBJ2-1, with 10 positions matching TRBD2. This CDR3 is 18 amino acids long. With 7 bases clipped from V and 5 bases from J, the junction kept 17 bases outside the gene matches. Germline V gives CDR1 MDHEN, CDR2 SYDVKM. The CDR3 spells CASTPPHGLAARDNEQFF. The DNA for the CDR3 is TGTGCCAGCACCCCCCCGCATGGACTAGCGGCGAGAGACAATGAGCAGTTCTTC. Looking up the rest from reference TRBV28 and TRBJ2-1 gives the full variable domain: DVKVTQSSRYLVKRTGEKVFLECVQDMDHENMFWYRQDPGLGLRLIYFSYDVKMKEKGDIPEGYSVSREKKERFSLILESASTNQTSMYLCASTPPHGLAARDNEQFFGPGTRLTVL.

The rearrangement uses TRBV2 and TRBJ1-2, with D maybe TRBD1 (5 bases). Trimming removed 1 base from V and 4 bases from J, with 13 bases in between. This CDR3 is 15 amino acids long. Germline CDR1 reads SNHLY; CDR2 reads FYNNEI. CDR3 loop: CASSEEVGVGYGYTF. DNA of the CDR3: TGTGCCAGCAGTGAAGAAGTAGGGGTGGGCTATGGCTACACCTTC.